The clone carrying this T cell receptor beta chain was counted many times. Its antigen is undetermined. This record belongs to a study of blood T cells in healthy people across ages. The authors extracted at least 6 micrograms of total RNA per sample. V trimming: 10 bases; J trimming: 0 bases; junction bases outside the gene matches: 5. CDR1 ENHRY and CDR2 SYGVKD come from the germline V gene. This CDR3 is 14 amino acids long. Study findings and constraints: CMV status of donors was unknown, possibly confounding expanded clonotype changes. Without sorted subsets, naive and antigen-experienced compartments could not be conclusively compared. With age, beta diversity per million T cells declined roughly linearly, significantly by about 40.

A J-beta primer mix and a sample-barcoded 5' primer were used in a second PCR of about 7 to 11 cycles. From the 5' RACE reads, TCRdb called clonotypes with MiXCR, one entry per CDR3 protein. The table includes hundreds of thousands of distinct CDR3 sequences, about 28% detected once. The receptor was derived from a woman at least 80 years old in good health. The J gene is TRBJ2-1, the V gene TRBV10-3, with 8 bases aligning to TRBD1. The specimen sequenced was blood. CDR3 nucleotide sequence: TGTGCCACCCAAACAGGGGGCTCCTACAATGAGCAGTTCTTC. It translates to CATQTGGSYNEQFF.